These 18 T cell receptor beta chains originate from one sample sequenced in a study of cytomegalovirus exposure and HLA in healthy donors. The PCR used 60 Vbeta and 13 Jbeta primers. The assay was immunoSEQ multiplex PCR, and TCRdb's table has in-frame clones only and misses some. The sample consists of approximately 110,000 clones, around 84% of them appearing once. The sample comprised PBMCs. These receptors all come from a man aged 25 to 40 in good health and CMV-seropositive.

The chain uses TRBV4-2 and TRBJ2-5; possibly TRBD2 for D (6 bases). V lost 1 base and J 3 bases, leaving 15 bases between the germline ends. The CDR3 is made up of 16 amino acids. Germline loops: CDR1 LGHNA, CDR2 YNFKEQ. The CDR3 protein is CASSQVLAEGKETQYF. CDR3 nucleotide sequence: TGTGCCAGCAGCCAAGTTTTAGCGGAGGGAAAAGAGACCCAGTACTTC.

The gene calls are TRBV6-6 and TRBJ2-5, with TRBD1 matching 10 bases. This CDR3 has 14 amino acids. CDR1 is MNHNY, CDR2 SVGAGI, per germline (reference sequence). The V gene end was trimmed by 6 bases and the J gene end by 5 bases; junction bases not matched to a gene: 6. CDR3: CASRPTGGAETQYF. CDR3 DNA sequence: TGTGCCAGCAGGCCGACAGGGGGCGCGGAGACCCAGTACTTC.

V and J are TRBV5-3 and TRBJ1-6, with D perhaps matching TRBD1 (6 bases). TRBV5-3 is flagged as an ORF with uncertain function. The V and J ends lost 7 bases and 7 bases respectively, with 24 bases between them. The CDR3 sequence is 17 residues long. The CDR3 here is CARSPVGLTGPNSPLHF. CDR3 sequence (DNA): TGTGCCAGATCCCCAGTGGGCCTGACAGGACCCAATTCACCCCTCCACTTT.

The rearrangement links TRBV7-9 to TRBJ2-6, with 9 bases matching TRBD1. J gave up 1 base and V 5 bases, and 9 bases lay outside the gene matches. The germline V gene encodes CDR1 SEHNR and CDR2 FQNEAQ (reference sequence). The CDR3 is made up of 18 amino acids. CDR3 sequence reads: CASSISGTGSSGANVLTF. In DNA form, the CDR3 reads TGTGCCAGCAGCATATCCGGGACAGGGTCATCTGGGGCCAACGTCCTGACTTTC.

The chain combines TRBV5-1 with TRBJ2-5; 7 positions agree with TRBD1. J lost 5 bases, V lost 5 bases, and 9 bases had no gene match. The CDR3 extends over 14 amino acids. Germline V CDR1 and CDR2: SGHRS, YFSETQ. The CDR3: CASRLVGGRETQYF. Here the CDR3 DNA reads TGCGCCAGCAGGCTCGTAGGGGGCCGGGAGACCCAGTACTTC.

The chain has TRBV4-2 and TRBJ2-3; the match to TRBD1 covers 8 bases. There are 17 residues in the CDR3. V gave up 4 bases and J gave up 6 bases; unmatched junction bases: 15. Germline-derived CDR1 and CDR2 are LGHNA and YNFKEQ. The CDR3 coding sequence is TGTGCCAGCAGCCCAACCCCCGGACAGGGACGGTCGGATACGCAGTATTTT. Translating it yields CASSPTPGQGRSDTQYF.

The genes are TRBV21-1 and TRBJ2-7; TRBD1, the D gene given by the table, was not confirmed from the DNA. TRBV21-1 is a known pseudogene. This CDR3 has 16 residues. The CDR3, as DNA: TGTGCCAGCAGCGCCCGCGGGACAGGGTTCAGGGCCGGCGAGTACGTC. Amino acids: CASSARGTGFRAGEYV.

The rearrangement joins TRBV11-3 to TRBJ2-3; 10 positions agree with TRBD1. CDR1 and CDR2 from the germline V gene are SGHNT and YENEEA. The V and J ends lost 0 bases and 8 bases, in that order; junction bases with no gene match: 5. This CDR3 comprises 15 residues. The CDR3, as DNA: TGTGCCAGCAGCTTAGATTGGGACAGGGGACGTACGCAGTATTTT. It codes for CASSLDWDRGRTQYF.

This chain joins TRBV5-1 and TRBJ2-2; TRBD2 matches at 11 bases. This CDR3 spans 16 amino acids. Trimming removed 5 bases from V and 4 bases from J; junction bases left unmatched: 7. Germline CDR1 is SGHRS and CDR2 is YFSETQ. CDR3 in amino acids: CASSFRLAGPTGELFF. The CDR3 DNA sequence: TGCGCCAGCAGTTTTCGACTAGCGGGGCCCACCGGGGAGCTGTTTTTT. Looking up the rest from reference TRBV5-1 and TRBJ2-2 gives the full variable domain: KAGVTQTPRYLIKTRGQQVTLSCSPISGHRSVSWYQQTPGQGLQFLFEYFSETQRNKGNFPGRFSGRQFSNSRSEMNVSTLELGDSALYLCASSFRLAGPTGELFFGEGSRLTVL.

The chain couples TRBV12-5 to TRBJ1-5; TRBD1 might be the D (5 bases). V dropped 2 bases and J dropped 7 bases, with 9 bases sitting between them. Germline CDR1 LGHNT, CDR2 FRNRAP. The CDR3 sequence is 13 residues long. CDR3 sequence: CASGLWGGQPQHF. The CDR3 DNA reads TGTGCTAGTGGTTTGTGGGGGGGACAGCCCCAGCATTTT.

The chain joins TRBV15 to TRBJ2-7; TRBD2 agrees at 7 bases. The V and J ends lost 4 bases and 4 bases, in that order; junction bases with no gene match: 10. The germline V gene has CDR1 LNHNV and CDR2 YYDKDF (reference sequence). There are 15 residues in the CDR3. This CDR3 is CATSTTSNGPYEQYF. DNA for the CDR3: TGTGCCACCAGCACGACTAGCAACGGACCTTACGAGCAGTACTTC.

The chain is built from TRBV6-1 and TRBJ1-2; a possible D gene is TRBD1 (5 bases). CDR3 length equals 15 residues. V lost 2 bases, J lost 2 bases, and 12 bases lay in between. CDR1 is MNHNS and CDR2 is SASEGT in the germline V gene. The CDR3 spells CASSEPGGTNYGYTF. CDR3 DNA sequence: TGTGCCAGCAGTGAACCAGGAGGGACCAACTATGGCTACACCTTC.

The genes are TRBV9 and TRBJ1-2; D is perhaps TRBD1 (5 bases). V lost 0 bases and J lost 1, with 10 bases in between. This CDR3 is 15 amino acids long. The germline V gene has CDR1 SGDLS and CDR2 YYNGEE. The CDR3 nucleotides are TGTGCCAGCAGCGTAGTTGACAGCCGTAACTATGGCTACACCTTC. The encoded protein is CASSVVDSRNYGYTF. The full variable domain, completed using reference TRBV9 and TRBJ1-2, is DSGVTQTPKHLITATGQRVTLRCSPRSGDLSVYWYQQSLDQGLQFLIQYYNGEERAKGNILERFSAQQFPDLHSELNLSSLELGDSALYFCASSVVDSRNYGYTFGSGTRLTVV.

This clone was picked up a small number of times. The J gene is TRBJ1-3, the V gene TRBV6-6, with a tentative D call TRBD1 (5 bases). Trimming took off 8 bases at V and 4 bases at J, with 18 bases between the two ends. The CDR3 is made up of 15 amino acids. Germline CDR1 reads MNHNY; CDR2 reads SVGAGI (reference sequence). The CDR3 spells CASSDTMAGGNTIYF. The CDR3, as DNA: TGTGCCAGCTCGGACACAATGGCAGGGGGAAACACCATATATTTT.

In this sample, this clone turned up once. This sequence joins TRBV6-6 and TRBJ2-1; TRBD2 matches at 8 bases. This CDR3 comprises 14 residues. V gave up 6 bases and J gave up 6 bases; unmatched junction bases: 7. From germline, CDR1 is MNHNY and CDR2 SVGAGI (reference sequence). Here the CDR3 DNA reads TGTGCCAGCAGCTCATCCGGGAGGGCCAATGAGCAGTTCTTC. This translates into CASSSSGRANEQFF.

The chain links TRBV2 to TRBJ2-1; maybe TRBD2 (5 bases). The V and J ends lost 7 bases and 6 bases respectively, with 10 bases between them. The CDR3 extends over 12 amino acids. Germline V gives CDR1 SNHLY, CDR2 FYNNEI. CDR3 region: CASMRLTNEQFF. The CDR3 DNA reads TGTGCCAGCATGAGACTAACCAATGAGCAGTTCTTC.

The chain uses TRBV7-8 and TRBJ2-5; 10 nucleotides match TRBD2. The ends lost 2 bases at V and 2 bases at J; junction bases unmatched: 5. This CDR3 comprises 16 residues. In germline, CDR1 is SGHVS, CDR2 FQNEAQ. The CDR3 protein is CASSLRTSGYQETQYF. The CDR3 nucleotides read TGTGCCAGCAGCTTACGGACTAGCGGCTATCAAGAGACCCAGTACTTC.

The gene calls are TRBV5-6 and TRBJ1-2, with D maybe TRBD1 (6 bases). Germline loops: CDR1 SGHDT, CDR2 YYEEEE. There are 13 residues in the CDR3. Trimming stripped 0 bases from V and 6 bases from J, with 9 bases between. CDR3: CASSLVRGDGYTF. The CDR3 DNA is TGTGCCAGCAGCTTGGTCAGGGGCGATGGCTACACCTTC. Full variable domain (missing parts from reference TRBV5-6 and TRBJ1-2): DAGVTQSPTHLIKTRGQQVTLRCSPKSGHDTVSWYQQALGQGPQFIFQYYEEEERQRGNFPDRFSGHQFPNYSSELNVNALLLGDSALYLCASSLVRGDGYTFGSGTRLTVV.